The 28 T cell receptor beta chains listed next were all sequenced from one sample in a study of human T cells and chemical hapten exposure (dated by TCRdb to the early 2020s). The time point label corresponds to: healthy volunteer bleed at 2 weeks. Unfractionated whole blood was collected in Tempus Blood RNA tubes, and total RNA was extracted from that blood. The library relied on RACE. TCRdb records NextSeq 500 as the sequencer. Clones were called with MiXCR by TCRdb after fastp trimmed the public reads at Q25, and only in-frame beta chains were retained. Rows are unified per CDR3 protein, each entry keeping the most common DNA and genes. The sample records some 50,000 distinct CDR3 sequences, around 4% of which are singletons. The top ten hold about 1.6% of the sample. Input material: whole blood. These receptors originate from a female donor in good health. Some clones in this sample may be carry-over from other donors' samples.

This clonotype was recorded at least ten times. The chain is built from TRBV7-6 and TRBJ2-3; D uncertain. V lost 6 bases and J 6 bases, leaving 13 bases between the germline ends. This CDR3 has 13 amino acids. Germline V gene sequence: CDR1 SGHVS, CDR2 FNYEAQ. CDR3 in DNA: TGTGCCAGCAGTCCAGTTTTAGGGGATACGCAGTATTTT. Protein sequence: CASSPVLGDTQYF.

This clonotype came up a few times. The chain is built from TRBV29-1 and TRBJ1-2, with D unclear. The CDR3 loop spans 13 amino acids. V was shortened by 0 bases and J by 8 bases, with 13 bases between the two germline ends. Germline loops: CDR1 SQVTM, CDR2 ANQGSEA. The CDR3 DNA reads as TGCAGCGTTGAAGATTATCCCCTTCGAGGCTACACCTTC. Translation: CSVEDYPLRGYTF. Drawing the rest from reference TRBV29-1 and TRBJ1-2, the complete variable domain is SAVISQKPSRDICQRGTSLTIQCQVDSQVTMMFWYRQQPGQSLTLIATANQGSEATYESGFVIDKFPISRPNLTFSTLTVSNMSPEDSSIYLCSVEDYPLRGYTFGSGTRLTVV.

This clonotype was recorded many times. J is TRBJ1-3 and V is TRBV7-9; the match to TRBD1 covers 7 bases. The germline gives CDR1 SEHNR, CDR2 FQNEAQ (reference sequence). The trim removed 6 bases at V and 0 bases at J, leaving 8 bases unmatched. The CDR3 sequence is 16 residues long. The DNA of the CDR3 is TGTGCCAGCAGGCCACAGGGGCCAAACTCTGGAAACACCATATATTTT. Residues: CASRPQGPNSGNTIYF.

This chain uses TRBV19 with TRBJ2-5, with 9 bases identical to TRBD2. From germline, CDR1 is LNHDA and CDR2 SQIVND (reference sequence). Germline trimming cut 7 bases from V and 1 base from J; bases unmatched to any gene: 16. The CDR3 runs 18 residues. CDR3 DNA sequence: TGTGCCAGTACCAAACGTGGGGCCGGACTAGCGCTCCAAGAGACCCAGTACTTC. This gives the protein CASTKRGAGLALQETQYF.

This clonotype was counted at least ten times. The chain's CDR3 is CASSQDRVGLAAAWKETQYF. Here the CDR3 DNA reads TGCGCCAGCAGCCAAGATCGGGTGGGACTAGCGGCCGCTTGGAAAGAGACCCAGTACTTC. J is TRBJ2-5 and V is TRBV4-3; 11 bases agree with TRBD2. Germline CDR1 reads LGHNA; CDR2 reads YSLEER. This CDR3 is built from 20 residues. With V trimmed by 0 bases and J by 3 bases, 15 bases remained unmatched.

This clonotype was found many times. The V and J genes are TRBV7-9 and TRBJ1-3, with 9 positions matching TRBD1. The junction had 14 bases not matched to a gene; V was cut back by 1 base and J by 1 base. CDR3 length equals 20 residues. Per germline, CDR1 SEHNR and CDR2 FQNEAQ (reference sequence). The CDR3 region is CASSLGLGQGAQHSGNTIYF. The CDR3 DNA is TGTGCCAGCAGCTTAGGTTTGGGACAGGGCGCTCAACATTCTGGAAACACCATATATTTT.

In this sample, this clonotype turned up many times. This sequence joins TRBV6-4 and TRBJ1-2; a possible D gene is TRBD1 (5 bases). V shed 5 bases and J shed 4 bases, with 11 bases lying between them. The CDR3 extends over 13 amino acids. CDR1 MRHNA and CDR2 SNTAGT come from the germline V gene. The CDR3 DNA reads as TGTGCCAGCAGTTTAGGGGACGGCTATGGCTACACCTTC. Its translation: CASSLGDGYGYTF.

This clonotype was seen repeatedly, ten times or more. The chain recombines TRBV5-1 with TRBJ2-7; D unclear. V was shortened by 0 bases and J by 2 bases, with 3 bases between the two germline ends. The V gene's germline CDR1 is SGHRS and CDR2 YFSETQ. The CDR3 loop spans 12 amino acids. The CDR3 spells CASSLAPYEQYF. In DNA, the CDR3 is TGCGCCAGCAGCTTGGCCCCCTACGAGCAGTACTTC. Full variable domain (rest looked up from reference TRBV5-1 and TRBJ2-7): KAGVTQTPRYLIKTRGQQVTLSCSPISGHRSVSWYQQTPGQGLQFLFEYFSETQRNKGNFPGRFSGRQFSNSRSEMNVSTLELGDSALYLCASSLAPYEQYFGPGTRLTVT.

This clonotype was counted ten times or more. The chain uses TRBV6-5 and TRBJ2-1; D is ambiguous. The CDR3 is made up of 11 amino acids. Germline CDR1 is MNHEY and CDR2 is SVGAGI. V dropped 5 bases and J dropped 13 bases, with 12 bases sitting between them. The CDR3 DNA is TGTGCCAGCAGTGCCGGAGAGCGTCAGTTCTTC. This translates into CASSAGERQFF.

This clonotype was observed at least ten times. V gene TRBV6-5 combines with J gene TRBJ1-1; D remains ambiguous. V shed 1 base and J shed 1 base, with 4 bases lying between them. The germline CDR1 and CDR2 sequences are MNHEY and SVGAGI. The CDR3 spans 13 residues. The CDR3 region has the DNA TGTGCCAGCAGTTACTTAGAGAACACTGAAGCTTTCTTT. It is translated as CASSYLENTEAFF.

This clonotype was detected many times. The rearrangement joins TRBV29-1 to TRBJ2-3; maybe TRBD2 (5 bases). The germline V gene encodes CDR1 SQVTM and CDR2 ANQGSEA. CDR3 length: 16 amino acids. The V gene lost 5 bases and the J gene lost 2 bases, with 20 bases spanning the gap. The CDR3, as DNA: TGCAGCGTTCGCGGAGAAGCGGCCACGACCACAGATACGCAGTATTTT. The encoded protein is CSVRGEAATTTDTQYF.

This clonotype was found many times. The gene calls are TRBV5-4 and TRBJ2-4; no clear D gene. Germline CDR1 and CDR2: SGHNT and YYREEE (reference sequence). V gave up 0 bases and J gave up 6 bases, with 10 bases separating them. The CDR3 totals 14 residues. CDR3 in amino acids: CASSLDATGNIQYF. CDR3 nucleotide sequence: TGTGCCAGCAGCTTGGATGCTACGGGAAACATTCAGTACTTC.

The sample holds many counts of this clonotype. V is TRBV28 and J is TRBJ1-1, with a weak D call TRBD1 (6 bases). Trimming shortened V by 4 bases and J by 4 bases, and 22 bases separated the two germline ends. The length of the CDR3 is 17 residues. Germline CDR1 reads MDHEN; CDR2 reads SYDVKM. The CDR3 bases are TGTGCCAGCAGTTACCTATATGCGGGACATCGAAGCACTGAAGCTTTCTTT. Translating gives CASSYLYAGHRSTEAFF.

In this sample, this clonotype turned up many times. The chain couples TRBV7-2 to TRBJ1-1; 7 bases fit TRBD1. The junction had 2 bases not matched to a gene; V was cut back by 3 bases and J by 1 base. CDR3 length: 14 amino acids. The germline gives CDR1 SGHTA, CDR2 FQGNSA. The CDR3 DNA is TGTGCCAGCAGCTTTCGACAGGGGAACACTGAAGCTTTCTTT. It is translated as CASSFRQGNTEAFF.

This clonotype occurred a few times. The CDR3 nucleotides are TGTGCCACCAGCAGCTCCGGGCCACTCGGGGAGCAGTACTTC. This translates into CATSSSGPLGEQYF. The chain couples TRBV15 to TRBJ2-7; D not certain. The CDR3 has 14 amino acids. The germline V gene encodes CDR1 LNHNV and CDR2 YYDKDF (reference sequence). The V and J ends lost 3 bases and 7 bases respectively, with 16 bases between them.

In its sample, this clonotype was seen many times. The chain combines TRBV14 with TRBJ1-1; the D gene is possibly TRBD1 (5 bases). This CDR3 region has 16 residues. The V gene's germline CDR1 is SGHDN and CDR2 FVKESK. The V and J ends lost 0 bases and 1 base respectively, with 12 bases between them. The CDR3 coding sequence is TGTGCCAGCAGCCAAGATGGAGGGGCGAGGAACACTGAAGCTTTCTTT. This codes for CASSQDGGARNTEAFF.

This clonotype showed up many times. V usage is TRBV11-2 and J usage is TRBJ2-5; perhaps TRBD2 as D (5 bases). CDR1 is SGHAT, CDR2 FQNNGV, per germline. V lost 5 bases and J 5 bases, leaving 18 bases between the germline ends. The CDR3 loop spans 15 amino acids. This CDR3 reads CASSPGLRIGETQYF. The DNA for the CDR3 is TGTGCCAGCAGCCCCGGACTCCGGATTGGTGAGACCCAGTACTTC. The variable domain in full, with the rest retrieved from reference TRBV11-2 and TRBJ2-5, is EAGVAQSPRYKIIEKRQSVAFWCNPISGHATLYWYQQILGQGPKLLIQFQNNGVVDDSQLPKDRFSAERLKGVDSTLKIQPAKLEDSAVYLCASSPGLRIGETQYFGPGTRLLVL.

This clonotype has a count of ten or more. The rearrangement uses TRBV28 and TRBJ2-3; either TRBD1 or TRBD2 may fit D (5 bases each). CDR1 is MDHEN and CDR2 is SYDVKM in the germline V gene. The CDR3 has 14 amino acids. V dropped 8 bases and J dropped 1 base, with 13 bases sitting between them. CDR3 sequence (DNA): TGTGCCAGCGGATCCGGGACGCGCACAGATACGCAGTATTTT. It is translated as CASGSGTRTDTQYF.

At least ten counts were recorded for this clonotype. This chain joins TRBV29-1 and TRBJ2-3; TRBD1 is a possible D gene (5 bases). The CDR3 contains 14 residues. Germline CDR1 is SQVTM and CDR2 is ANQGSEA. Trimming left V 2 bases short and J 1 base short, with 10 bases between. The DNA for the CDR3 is TGCAGCGTTGAATTGGCCAGGGGCACAGATACGCAGTATTTT. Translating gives CSVELARGTDTQYF.

The CDR3 sequence is CSVLEDQEGTSYNEQFF. CDR3 bases: TGCAGCGTTTTAGAGGATCAGGAGGGGACTTCCTACAATGAGCAGTTCTTC. The rearrangement joins TRBV29-1 to TRBJ2-1; weak D call: TRBD2 (6 bases). Germline CDR1 and CDR2: SQVTM and ANQGSEA. V lost 5 bases to trimming and J lost 1 base, with 21 bases between them. CDR3 length equals 17 residues.

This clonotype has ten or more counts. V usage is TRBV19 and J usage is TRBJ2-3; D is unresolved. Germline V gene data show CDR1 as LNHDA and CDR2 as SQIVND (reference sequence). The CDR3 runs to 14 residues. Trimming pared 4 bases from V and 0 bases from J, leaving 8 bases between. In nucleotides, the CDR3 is TGTGCCAGTAGTACCAAGACTAGCACAGATACGCAGTATTTT. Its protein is CASSTKTSTDTQYF.

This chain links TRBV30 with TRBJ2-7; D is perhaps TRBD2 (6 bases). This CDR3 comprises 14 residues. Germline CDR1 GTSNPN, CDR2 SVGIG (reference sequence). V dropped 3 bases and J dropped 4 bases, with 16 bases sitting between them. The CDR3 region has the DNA TGTGCCTGGAGGGGGAGGCAGTCGGGGTACGAGCAGTACTTC. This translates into CAWRGRQSGYEQYF.

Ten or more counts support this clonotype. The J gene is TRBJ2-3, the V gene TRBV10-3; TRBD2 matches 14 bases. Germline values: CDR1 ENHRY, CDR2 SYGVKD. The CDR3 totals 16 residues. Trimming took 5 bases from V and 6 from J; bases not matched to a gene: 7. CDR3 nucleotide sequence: TGTGCCATCAGTTGGACTAGCGGGGGGCCCCGGGATACGCAGTATTTT. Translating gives CAISWTSGGPRDTQYF.

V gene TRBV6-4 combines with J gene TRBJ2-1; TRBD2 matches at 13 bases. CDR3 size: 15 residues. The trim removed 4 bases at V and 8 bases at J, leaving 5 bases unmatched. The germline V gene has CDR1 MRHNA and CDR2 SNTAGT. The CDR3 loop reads CASSATSGGADEQFF. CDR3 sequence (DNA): TGTGCCAGCAGTGCCACTAGCGGGGGGGCAGATGAGCAGTTCTTC.

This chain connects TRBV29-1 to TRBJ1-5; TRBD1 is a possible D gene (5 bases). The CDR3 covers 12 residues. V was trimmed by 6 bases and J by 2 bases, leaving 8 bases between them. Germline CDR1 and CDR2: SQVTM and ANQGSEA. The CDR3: CSVGDGNQPQHF. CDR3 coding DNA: TGCAGCGTAGGGGACGGCAATCAGCCCCAGCATTTT.

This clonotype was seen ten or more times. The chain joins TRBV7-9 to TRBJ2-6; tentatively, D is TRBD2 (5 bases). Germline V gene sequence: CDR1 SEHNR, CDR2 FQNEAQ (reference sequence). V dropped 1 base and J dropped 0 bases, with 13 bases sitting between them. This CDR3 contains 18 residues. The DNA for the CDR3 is TGTGCCAGCAGCTTAGGCGGAGGCCTTACCTCTGGGGCCAACGTCCTGACTTTC. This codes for CASSLGGGLTSGANVLTF.

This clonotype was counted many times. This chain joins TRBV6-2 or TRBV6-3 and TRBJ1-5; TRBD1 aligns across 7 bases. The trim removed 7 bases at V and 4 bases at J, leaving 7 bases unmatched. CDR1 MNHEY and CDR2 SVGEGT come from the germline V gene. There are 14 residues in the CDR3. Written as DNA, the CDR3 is TGTGCCAGCACCAAGACAGGGATTAATCAGCCCCAGCATTTT. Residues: CASTKTGINQPQHF.

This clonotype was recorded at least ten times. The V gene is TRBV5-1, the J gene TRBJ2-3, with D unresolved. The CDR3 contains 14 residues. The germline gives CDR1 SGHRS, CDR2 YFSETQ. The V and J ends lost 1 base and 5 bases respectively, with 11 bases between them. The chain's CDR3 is CASSLYGSGDTQYF. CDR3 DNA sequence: TGCGCCAGCAGCTTGTACGGTTCAGGAGATACGCAGTATTTT.